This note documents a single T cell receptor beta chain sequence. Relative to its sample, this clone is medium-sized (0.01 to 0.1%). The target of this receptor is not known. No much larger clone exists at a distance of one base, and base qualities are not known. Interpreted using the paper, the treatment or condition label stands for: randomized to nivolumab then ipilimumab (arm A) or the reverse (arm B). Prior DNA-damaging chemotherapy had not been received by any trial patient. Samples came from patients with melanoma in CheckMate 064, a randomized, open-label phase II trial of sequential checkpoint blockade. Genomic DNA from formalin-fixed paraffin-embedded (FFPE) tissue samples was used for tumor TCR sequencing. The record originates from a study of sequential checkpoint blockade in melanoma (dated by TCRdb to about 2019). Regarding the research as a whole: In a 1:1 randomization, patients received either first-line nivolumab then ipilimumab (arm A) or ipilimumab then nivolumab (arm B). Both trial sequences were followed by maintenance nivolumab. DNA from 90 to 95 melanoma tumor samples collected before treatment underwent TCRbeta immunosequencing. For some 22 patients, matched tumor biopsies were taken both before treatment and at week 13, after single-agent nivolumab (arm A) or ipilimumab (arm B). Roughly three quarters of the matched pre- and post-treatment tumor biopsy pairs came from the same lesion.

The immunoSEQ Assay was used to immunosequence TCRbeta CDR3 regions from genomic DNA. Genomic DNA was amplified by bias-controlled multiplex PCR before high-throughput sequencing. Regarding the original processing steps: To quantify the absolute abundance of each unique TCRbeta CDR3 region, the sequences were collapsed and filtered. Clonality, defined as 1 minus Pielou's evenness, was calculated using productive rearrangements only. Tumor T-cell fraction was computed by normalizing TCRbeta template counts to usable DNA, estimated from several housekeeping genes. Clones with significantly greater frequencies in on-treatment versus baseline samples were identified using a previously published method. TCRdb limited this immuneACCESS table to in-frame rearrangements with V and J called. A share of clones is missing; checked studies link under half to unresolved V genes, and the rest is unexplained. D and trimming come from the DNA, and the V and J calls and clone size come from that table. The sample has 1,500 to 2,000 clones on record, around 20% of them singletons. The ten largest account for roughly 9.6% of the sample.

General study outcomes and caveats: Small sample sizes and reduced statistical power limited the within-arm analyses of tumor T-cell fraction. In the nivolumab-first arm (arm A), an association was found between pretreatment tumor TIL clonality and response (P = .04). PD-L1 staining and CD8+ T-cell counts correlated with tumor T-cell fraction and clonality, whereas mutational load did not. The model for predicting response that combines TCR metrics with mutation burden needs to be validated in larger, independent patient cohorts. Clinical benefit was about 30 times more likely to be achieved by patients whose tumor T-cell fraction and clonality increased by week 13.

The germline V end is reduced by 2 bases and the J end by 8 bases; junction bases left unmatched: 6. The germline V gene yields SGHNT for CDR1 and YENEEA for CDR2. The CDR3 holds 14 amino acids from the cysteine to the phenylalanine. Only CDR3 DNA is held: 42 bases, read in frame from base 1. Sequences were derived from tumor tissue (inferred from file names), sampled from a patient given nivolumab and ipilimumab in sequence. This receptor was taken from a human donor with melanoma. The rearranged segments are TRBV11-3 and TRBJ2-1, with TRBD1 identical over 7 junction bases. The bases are TGTGCCAGCAGCTTAATAACAGGGGACCATGAGCAGTTCTTC. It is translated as CASSLITGDHEQFF. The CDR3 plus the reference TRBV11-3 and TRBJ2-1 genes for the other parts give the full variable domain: EAGVVQSPRYKIIEKKQPVAFWCNPISGHNTLYWYLQNLGQGPELLIRYENEEAVDDSQLPKDRFSAERLKGVDSTLKIQPAELGDSAVYLCASSLITGDHEQFFGPGTRLTVL.